These 28 T cell receptor beta chains originate from one sample sequenced in a study of Graves' ophthalmopathy and Graves' hyperthyroidism. RNA transcripts served as template for amplifying TCR beta CDR3 sequences. Investigators did first-round RT-PCR with HTBI primers, then second-round multiplex PCR. TCRdb passed the multiplex PCR reads through MiXCR, listing each CDR3 protein once. Found here are 230,000 or so distinct CDR3 sequences, approximately 42% of them singletons; the top ten hold roughly 50%. The sequencing sample was made of peripheral blood. The receptors come from an adult man with Graves' ophthalmopathy.

CDR3 loop: CASSMMGETQYF. DNA of the CDR3: TGTGCCAGTAGTATGATGGGGGAGACCCAGTACTTC. This chain uses TRBV19 with TRBJ2-5; D gene unclear. This CDR3 is built from 12 residues. Germline V CDR1 and CDR2: LNHDA, SQIVND (reference sequence). Trimming took 3 bases from V and 5 from J, leaving 7 bases between them.

This clonotype was seen only a few times. The chain has TRBV29-1 and TRBJ1-5; 7 bases align to TRBD1. Germline V gives CDR1 SQVTM, CDR2 ANQGSEA. The J segment lost 6 bases and the V segment lost 7 bases, leaving 12 bases of the junction unmatched. This CDR3 region has 14 residues. Here the CDR3 reads CSAGGGVDGQPQHF. CDR3 sequence (DNA): TGCAGCGCCGGAGGGGGCGTCGATGGTCAGCCCCAGCATTTT.

The gene calls are TRBV15 and TRBJ1-3; D unclear. V dropped 3 bases and J dropped 0 bases, with 18 bases sitting between them. The germline V gene encodes CDR1 LNHNV and CDR2 YYDKDF (reference sequence). CDR3 length equals 18 residues. CDR3 loop: CATSSFTYSASSGNTIYF. The CDR3 nucleotides are TGTGCCACCAGCAGCTTTACTTACAGTGCCTCCTCTGGAAACACCATATATTTT.

CDR3 protein: CASSWADRSYEQYF. For the CDR3, the DNA is TGTGCCAGCAGCTGGGCGGACAGATCCTACGAGCAGTACTTC. The chain has TRBV11-2 and TRBJ2-7; D might be TRBD1 (6 bases). CDR1 and CDR2 from the germline V gene are SGHAT and FQNNGV. Trimming removed 4 bases from V and 1 base from J, with 11 bases in between. The CDR3 sequence is 14 residues long.

This chain connects TRBV7-9 to TRBJ1-4; TRBD1 matches 8 bases. CDR1 and CDR2 from the germline V gene are SEHNR and FQNEAQ (reference sequence). After removal of 4 bases from V and 11 bases from J, the junction contained 6 bases not matched to a gene. The CDR3 spans 13 residues. The CDR3 coding sequence is TGTGCCAGCAGCTGGGGACAGGTCGGGAAACTGTTTTTT. It codes for CASSWGQVGKLFF.

This chain links TRBV7-9 with TRBJ2-5, with 7 bases lining up with TRBD1. Germline CDR1 SEHNR, CDR2 FQNEAQ (reference sequence). The CDR3 is 16 residues long. Trimming cost V 2 bases and J 5 bases; bases outside gene matches: 11. CDR3 coding DNA: TGTGCCAGCAGCTTAACACATACAGGGGTCGAGGAGACCCAGTACTTC. Translating it yields CASSLTHTGVEETQYF.

The chain combines TRBV20-1 with TRBJ2-7; TRBD2 matches 7 bases. From germline, CDR1 is DFQATT and CDR2 SNEGSKA (reference sequence). The junction had 9 bases not matched to a gene; V was cut back by 0 bases and J by 4 bases. CDR3 length: 15 amino acids. CDR3 in DNA: TGCAGTGCTAGAGATCTTAGCGGGTCGGTATACGAGCAGTACTTC. It yields the protein CSARDLSGSVYEQYF.

This clonotype has ten or more counts. The V call is TRBV10-3, the J call TRBJ2-7; TRBD2 matches 7 bases. Germline CDR1 ENHRY, CDR2 SYGVKD. The J segment lost 6 bases and the V segment lost 3 bases, leaving 2 bases of the junction unmatched. The CDR3 is 12 amino acids. CDR3 in amino acids: CAISDGGGEQYF. DNA of the CDR3: TGTGCCATCAGTGATGGGGGGGGCGAGCAGTACTTC.

V usage is TRBV11-1 and J usage is TRBJ2-6; D may be TRBD1 or TRBD2 (6 bases each). CDR3 length: 16 amino acids. Germline values: CDR1 SGHAT, CDR2 FQDESV (reference sequence). The V and J ends lost 4 bases and 7 bases respectively, with 17 bases between them. The CDR3 sequence: CASSSLRGQGANVLTF. As DNA, the CDR3 is TGTGCCAGCAGCTCACTCCGGGGGCAGGGTGCCAACGTCCTGACTTTC.

This clonotype was counted at least ten times. This sequence joins TRBV14 and TRBJ1-2; unclear D gene. The CDR3 is made up of 12 amino acids. The germline V and J ends were trimmed by 1 base and 8 bases, with 8 bases remaining between them. CDR1 SGHDN and CDR2 FVKESK come from the germline V gene. CDR3: CASSQGYEGYTF. DNA of the CDR3: TGTGCCAGCAGCCAAGGATACGAGGGCTACACCTTC.

The chain is built from TRBV24-1 and TRBJ1-2; perhaps TRBD1 as D (5 bases). V shed 5 bases and J shed 4 bases, with 16 bases lying between them. This CDR3 has 15 residues. In germline, CDR1 is KGHDR, CDR2 SFDVKD. CDR3 nucleotides: TGTGCCACCAGTGGGGGCACGGGAAGTACCTATGGCTACACCTTC. It translates to CATSGGTGSTYGYTF.

This clonotype was observed many times. This chain uses TRBV7-8 with TRBJ2-7; D remains ambiguous. This CDR3 spans 13 amino acids. The V end was cut by 9 bases, the J end by 1 base, with 13 bases between. From germline, CDR1 is SGHVS and CDR2 FQNEAQ. CDR3 nucleotides: TGTGCCAGTAGCCTCGGACGGTCCTACGAGCAGTACTTC. Translating it yields CASSLGRSYEQYF.

This clonotype was observed at least ten times. V usage is TRBV7-9 and J usage is TRBJ2-7, with D tentatively TRBD2 (5 bases). CDR1 and CDR2 (germline): SEHNR, FQNEAQ (reference sequence). CDR3 length: 13 residues. The germline V and J ends were trimmed by 5 bases and 0 bases, with 8 bases remaining between them. CDR3 in amino acids: CASSEDFSYEQYF. The CDR3 nucleotides are TGTGCCAGCAGCGAGGACTTCTCCTACGAGCAGTACTTC.

The chain recombines TRBV29-1 with TRBJ1-2, with TRBD1 matching over 7 bases. The CDR3 is 11 residues long. The germline V gene has CDR1 SQVTM and CDR2 ANQGSEA. Germline trimming cut 4 bases from V and 10 bases from J; bases unmatched to any gene: 6. Here the CDR3 reads CSVGQGRVYTF. In nucleotides, the CDR3 is TGCAGCGTTGGACAGGGAAGGGTCTACACCTTC.

The chain couples TRBV7-2 to TRBJ1-2, with TRBD1 identical over 9 bases. The CDR3 runs 13 residues. V shed 10 bases, J shed 5 bases, and the junction held 8 bases outside the gene matches. Germline V gene lookup returns CDR1 SGHTA and CDR2 FQGNSA. The chain's CDR3 is CATKDRGGYGYTF. The CDR3 nucleotides are TGTGCCACCAAGGACAGGGGAGGGTATGGCTACACCTTC.

The genes are TRBV9 and TRBJ1-2; D uncertain. Germline CDR1 and CDR2: SGDLS and YYNGEE. The CDR3 is 15 amino acids. The V end was cut by 4 bases, the J end by 8 bases, with 21 bases between. As DNA, the CDR3 is TGTGCCAGCAGCCAAGATTACTATGGGGTTTACGGCTACACCTTC. Protein product: CASSQDYYGVYGYTF.

The chain carries TRBV2 and TRBJ1-1; the D is unclear. Per the germline V gene, CDR1 is SNHLY and CDR2 is FYNNEI. The V end was cut by 3 bases, the J end by 11 bases, with 10 bases between. CDR3 length: 11 amino acids. This CDR3 is CASSETNLAFF. DNA of the CDR3: TGTGCCAGCAGTGAGACTAACTTGGCTTTCTTT.

The rearrangement uses TRBV2 and TRBJ1-5, with TRBD2 identical over 10 bases. The J call is uncertain, as TRBJ2-3 better fits the DNA end. CDR1 SNHLY and CDR2 FYNNEI come from the germline V gene. The CDR3 is 14 amino acids. In nucleotides, the CDR3 is TGTGCCAGCAACCTAGCGGGGGGCACAGATACGCAGTATTTT. This encodes CASNLAGGTDTQYF.

About this clonotype itself: Because the CDR3 is missing its conserved closing phenylalanine or tryptophan, this is likely a read error. This chain connects TRBV10-3 to TRBJ1-6; D may be TRBD1 (6 bases). This CDR3 has 15 amino acids. Germline CDR1 reads ENHRY; CDR2 reads SYGVKD. The CDR3 nucleotides are TGTGCCAGCAGTTACGGGACACACTATAATTCACCCCTCCACCTT. Protein sequence: CASSYGTHYNSPLHL.

Note on this clonotype: The junction differs from germline at one of its ends, possibly a read error. The chain carries TRBV10-3 and TRBJ1-5, with D possibly TRBD1 on 6 matching bases. This CDR3 is built from 13 residues. CDR1 is ENHRY and CDR2 is SYGVKD in the germline V gene. CDR3 amino acids: CASSGGAAQPQHF. The DNA of the CDR3 is TGTGCCAGCAGTGGGGGGGCGGCTCAGCCCCAGCATTTT.

This chain joins TRBV7-3 and TRBJ2-7; perhaps D is TRBD1 or TRBD2 (7 bases each). The V and J ends lost 7 bases and 11 bases respectively, with 24 bases between them. CDR1 SGHTA and CDR2 FQGTGA come from the germline V gene. This CDR3 has 14 amino acids. CDR3 DNA sequence: TGTGCCAGCACCCTTGAGGGAGGGGGCGAATATAAGTACTTC. Translation: CASTLEGGGEYKYF. Full variable domain (outside the CDR3, taken from reference TRBV7-3 and TRBJ2-7): GAGVSQTPSNKVTEKGKYVELRCDPISGHTALYWYRQSLGQGPEFLIYFQGTGAADDSGLPNDRFFAVRPEGSVSTLKIQRTERGDSAVYLCASTLEGGGEYKYFGPGTRLTVT.

The rearrangement uses TRBV7-8 and TRBJ2-7; perhaps TRBD1 as D (6 bases). The CDR3 loop spans 13 amino acids. Germline CDR1 and CDR2: SGHVS and FQNEAQ. V gave up 2 bases and J gave up 6 bases, with 11 bases separating them. The CDR3 DNA sequence: TGTGCCAGCAGCTTAAACAGGGAACTCGAGCAGTACTTC. Translating gives CASSLNRELEQYF.

The rearrangement uses TRBV2 and TRBJ1-3, with 7 bases that match TRBD1. The CDR3 runs 13 residues. Losses at the gene ends were 7 bases for V and 2 bases for J; bases not matched to a gene: 2. Germline assignment: CDR1 SNHLY and CDR2 FYNNEI. The CDR3 nucleotides are TGTGCCAGCACCCAGGGGGCTGGAAACACCATATATTTT. This encodes CASTQGAGNTIYF.

The gene calls are TRBV29-1 and TRBJ2-7; 16 bases align to TRBD2. Germline CDR1 SQVTM, CDR2 ANQGSEA. CDR3 length: 14 residues. The CDR3 DNA is TGCAGTGCCCAAGGGACTAGCGGGAGGGGTGAGCAGTACTTC. This sequence encodes CSAQGTSGRGEQYF.

This sequence joins TRBV20-1 and TRBJ2-1; D not resolved. The length of the CDR3 is 13 residues. Germline CDR1 and CDR2: DFQATT and SNEGSKA (reference sequence). Trimming removed 5 bases at V and 1 base at J, with 9 bases between. DNA for the CDR3: TGCAGTGCTCTCGGCAGGTCCTACAATGAGCAGTTCTTC. Its translation is CSALGRSYNEQFF.

The gene calls are TRBV20-1 and TRBJ2-7, with a possible D match to TRBD2 (6 bases). The CDR3 has 15 amino acids. Deletions cut 6 bases from V and 7 bases from J, with 25 bases between. Germline CDR1 DFQATT, CDR2 SNEGSKA (reference sequence). The CDR3 here is CSAGPGSRLTREQYF. The CDR3 region has the DNA TGCAGTGCGGGCCCGGGGTCCCGTTTGACTAGGGAGCAGTACTTC.

Concerning this clonotype itself: This may come from a read error, since a much larger clone is one base off. V gene TRBV15 combines with J gene TRBJ2-7; perhaps TRBD1 as D (6 bases). Germline V gives CDR1 LNHNV, CDR2 YYDKDF (reference sequence). The CDR3 extends over 12 amino acids. The chain's CDR3 is CAARRTGSKQYF. The CDR3 DNA reads as TGTGCCGCCAGGCGAACAGGGAGCAAGCAGTACTTC.

This clonotype showed up just a few times. CDR3 nucleotide sequence: TGCAGCGTCGGACGCTCCAAGGCTGAAGCTTTCTTT. Protein: CSVGRSKAEAFF. This sequence joins TRBV29-1 and TRBJ1-1; D unresolved. Germline assignment: CDR1 SQVTM and CDR2 ANQGSEA. The germline V and J ends were trimmed by 6 bases and 6 bases, with 14 bases remaining between them. This CDR3 is built from 12 residues.